The 2 T cell receptor beta chains below all came from one sample that was sequenced in a study of blood T cell repertoires in COVID-19. Libraries were prepared by immunoSEQ multiplex PCR; TCRdb keeps only in-frame clonotypes and omits some of them. The sample lists over 90,000 clones, 85% to 90% occurring once. What was sequenced was peripheral blood. Source of these receptors: a man aged 50-59 years with active or convalescent COVID-19.

The rearrangement uses TRBV6-5 and TRBJ1-1, with 8 bases fitting TRBD1. J was trimmed by 10 bases and V by 6 bases; bases with no gene match: 10. The CDR3 has 13 amino acids. Germline CDR1 reads MNHEY; CDR2 reads SVGAGI. This CDR3 is CASSDDRGSRAFF. The DNA of the CDR3 is TGTGCCAGCAGCGACGACAGGGGCTCAAGAGCTTTCTTT.

The count of this clone is one. The chain is built from TRBV29-1 and TRBJ1-2; 12 bases are a match to TRBD1. Germline trimming cut 2 bases from V and 7 bases from J; bases unmatched to any gene: 5. The CDR3 length is 14 residues. Germline assignment: CDR1 SQVTM and CDR2 ANQGSEA. The CDR3 protein is CSVELGQGASGYTF. The CDR3 nucleotides read TGCAGCGTTGAACTGGGACAGGGGGCGAGTGGCTACACCTTC.